This TCR beta chain was captured in a study of T cell changes during pregnancy in multiple sclerosis. Assay used: immunoSEQ multiplex PCR; TCRdb lists only in-frame clones, some missing. The sample carries tens of thousands of clones, about 92% recorded once. Between the trimmed V and J ends, which lost 3 bases and 0 bases, there was a span of 9 bases. This CDR3 has 15 amino acids. Germline-derived CDR1 and CDR2 are SGHAT and FQNNGV. The genes are TRBV11-2 and TRBJ1-3; the D is unclear. The receptor comes from a female donor with multiple sclerosis, enrolled in a pregnancy study. Sequenced material: peripheral blood, taken before pregnancy. The CDR3 coding sequence is TGTGCCAGCAGCTTCCAGGTCGTCTCTGGAAACACCATATATTTT. Translated, it gives CASSFQVVSGNTIYF.